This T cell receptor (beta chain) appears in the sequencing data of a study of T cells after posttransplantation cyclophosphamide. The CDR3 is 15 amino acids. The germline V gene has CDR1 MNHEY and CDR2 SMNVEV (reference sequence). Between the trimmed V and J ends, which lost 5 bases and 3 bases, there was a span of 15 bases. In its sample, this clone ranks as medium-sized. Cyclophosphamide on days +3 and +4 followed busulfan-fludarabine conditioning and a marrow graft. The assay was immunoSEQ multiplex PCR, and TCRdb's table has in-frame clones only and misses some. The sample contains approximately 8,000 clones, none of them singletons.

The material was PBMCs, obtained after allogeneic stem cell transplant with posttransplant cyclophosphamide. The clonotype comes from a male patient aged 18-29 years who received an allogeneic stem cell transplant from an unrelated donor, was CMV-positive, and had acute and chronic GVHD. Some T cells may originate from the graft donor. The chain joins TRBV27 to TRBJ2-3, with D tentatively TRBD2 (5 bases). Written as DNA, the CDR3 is TGTGCCAGCAGTCGCAAAGTGGGGAGAACAGATACGCAGTATTTT. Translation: CASSRKVGRTDTQYF.